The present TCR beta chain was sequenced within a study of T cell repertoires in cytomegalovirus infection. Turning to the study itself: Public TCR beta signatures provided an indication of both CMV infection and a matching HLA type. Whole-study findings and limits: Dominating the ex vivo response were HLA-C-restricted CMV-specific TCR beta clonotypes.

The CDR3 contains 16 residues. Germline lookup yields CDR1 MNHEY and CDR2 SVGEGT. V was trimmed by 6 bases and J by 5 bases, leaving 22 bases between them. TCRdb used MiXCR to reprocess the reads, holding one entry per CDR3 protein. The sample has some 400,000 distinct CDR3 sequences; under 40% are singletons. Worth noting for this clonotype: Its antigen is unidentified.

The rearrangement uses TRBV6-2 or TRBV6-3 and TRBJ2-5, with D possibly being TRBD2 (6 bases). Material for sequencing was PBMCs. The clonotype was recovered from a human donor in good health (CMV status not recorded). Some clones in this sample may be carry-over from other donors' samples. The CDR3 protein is CASRLPGVGVRETQYF. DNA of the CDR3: TGTGCCAGCAGGCTTCCGGGGGTAGGAGTCCGGGAGACCCAGTACTTC.